This is a list of T cell receptor beta chains from one sample in a study of vaccination effects on CD4 cells after COVID-19. These TCRs are of unknown antigen specificity. TCRdb's copy holds only in-frame clones and misses some; the assay was immunoSEQ multiplex PCR. Among approximately 30,000 clones listed, under 75% were seen once. The specimen was CD4+ T cells from PBMCs cultured with SARS-CoV-2 spike peptides, collected before COVID-19 vaccination. These receptors were taken from a human donor who received a COVID-19 vaccine. CDR3s include the opening cysteine and the closing phenylalanine or tryptophan. The D gene is left open where the match is weak. Where a row states a size, it is once, few, many or the class of an expanded clone; other rows omit it.

J | length | V | size | D | DNA | CDR3
TRBJ1-6 | 13 | TRBV3-1/TRBV3-2 | . | . | TGTGCCAGCATCGGAGCGGATAATTCACCCCTCCACTTT | CASIGADNSPLHF
TRBJ1-1 | 14 | TRBV7-2 | . | . | TGTGCCAGCAGCTTAGCGCTGTTGGGCGCTGAAGCTTTCTTT | CASSLALLGAEAFF
TRBJ2-5 | 11 | TRBV6-5 | . | . | TGTGCCAGCGGGACGGAAGAGACCCAGTACTTC | CASGTEETQYF
TRBJ2-7 | 15 | TRBV27 | once | TRBD2 | TGTGCCAGCAGTCCAACAGCGGGAGGGTCCGGCGAGCAGTACTTC | CASSPTAGGSGEQYF
TRBJ2-3 | 13 | TRBV14 | . | . | TGTGCCAGCAGCCCTACAGGGACAGATACGCAGTATTTT | CASSPTGTDTQYF
TRBJ2-7 | 12 | TRBV2 | few | TRBD1 | TGTGCCAGCAGGCCGACAGGGGGCGAGCAGTACTTC | CASRPTGGEQYF
TRBJ2-3 | 12 | TRBV6-4 | . | . | TGTGCCAGCAGTGCCATCTCGGATACGCAGTATTTT | CASSAISDTQYF
TRBJ2-7 | 14 | TRBV6-6 | . | . | TGTGCCAGCAGTTACAACTTACTATCCTACGAGCAGTACTTC | CASSYNLLSYEQYF
TRBJ1-1 | 16 | TRBV12-5 | . | TRBD1 | TGTGCTAGTGGTTTGGTACTGGGACAGGGGGGCACTGAAGCTTTCTTT | CASGLVLGQGGTEAFF
TRBJ1-5 | 16 | TRBV13 | . | . | TGTGCCAGCAGCTCAAAAACCAGGGAACCCAATCAGCCCCAGCATTTT | CASSSKTREPNQPQHF
TRBJ1-2 | 19 | TRBV24-1 | . | . | TGTGCCACCAGTGATTCCGCCGAGTTTACGGGTCCGGGTAACTATGGCTACACCTTC | CATSDSAEFTGPGNYGYTF
TRBJ1-1 | 15 | TRBV28 | . | TRBD1 | TGTGCCAGCAGCCCCGGGGACAGGGTGAACACTGAAGCTTTCTTT | CASSPGDRVNTEAFF
TRBJ1-1 | 15 | TRBV7-9 | . | TRBD1 | TGTGCCAGCAGCGAGATGCGGACAGGCTATAATCGAGCTTTCTTT | CASSEMRTGYNRAFF
TRBJ2-5 | 13 | TRBV12-3/TRBV12-4 | . | . | TGTGCCAGCAGTTTATCGGGGGTGGAGACCCAGTACTTC | CASSLSGVETQYF
TRBJ2-1 | 15 | TRBV19 | . | TRBD1 | TGTGCCAGTAGAACCGGGACAGGGCTCTACAATGAGCAGTTCTTC | CASRTGTGLYNEQFF
TRBJ2-1 | 15 | TRBV10-3 | . | TRBD2 | TGTGCCATCAGTGAGTCCGGGACTAGCAACAGTGAGCAGTTCTTC | CAISESGTSNSEQFF
TRBJ2-2 | 13 | TRBV6-5 | . | . | TGTGCCAGCAGTTACCCCAGACCGGGGGAGCTGTTTTTT | CASSYPRPGELFF
TRBJ2-2 | 17 | TRBV3-1/TRBV3-2 | . | TRBD2 | TGTGCCAGCAGCCAAGTGGCCAGCGGGGCGAACACCGGGGAGCTGTTTTTT | CASSQVASGANTGELFF
TRBJ2-2 | 13 | TRBV18 | . | . | TGTGCCAGCTCGTGGGACATTCGCAGGGAGCTGTTTTTT | CASSWDIRRELFF
TRBJ2-1 | 15 | TRBV6-4 | . | TRBD2 | TGTGCCAGCAGTGACTCTGGACTAGCGAGTAATGAGCAGTTCTTC | CASSDSGLASNEQFF
TRBJ2-2 | 14 | TRBV19 | few | TRBD1 | TGTGCCAGTAGGAGGGACAGGGATTTCGGGGAGCTGTTTTTT | CASRRDRDFGELFF
TRBJ1-1 | 12 | TRBV18 | . | TRBD1 | TGTGCCAGCGACAGGGGGTCCACTGAAGCTTTCTTT | CASDRGSTEAFF
TRBJ1-5 | 17 | TRBV13 | once | . | TGTGCCAGCAGCTTAAATCTGGGGTCCTATAGCAATCAGCCCCAGCATTTT | CASSLNLGSYSNQPQHF
TRBJ2-7 | 16 | TRBV7-2 | . | TRBD2 | TGTGCCAGCAGCTTGGCTAGCGGGGGGGCGTCCTACGAGCAGTACTTC | CASSLASGGASYEQYF
TRBJ2-1 | 13 | TRBV5-1 | . | TRBD1 | TGCGCCAGCAGCTCGGGACAGAACAATGAGCAGTTCTTC | CASSSGQNNEQFF
TRBJ2-3 | 16 | TRBV10-1 | once | TRBD1 | TGCGCCAGCAGGAAGGGGACAGGGGAAGGGAAAGATACGCAGTATTTT | CASRKGTGEGKDTQYF
TRBJ1-5 | 15 | TRBV24-1 | . | TRBD1 | TGTGCCACCAGTGATTTAGGGGAAGGGGGCCAGCCCCAGCATTTT | CATSDLGEGGQPQHF
TRBJ2-1 | 16 | TRBV21-1 | . | . | TGTGCCAGCAGCAAAGGCTCGCGGGAGTGGGTGCTTGAGCAGTTCTTC | CASSKGSREWVLEQFF
TRBJ1-2 | 18 | TRBV5-6 | once | TRBD1 | TGTGCCAGCAGCTTGAGGTGGCCAGGGGGCGCCGAGGCCTATGGCTACACCTTC | CASSLRWPGGAEAYGYTF
TRBJ2-7 | 12 | TRBV30 | . | . | TGTGCCTGGAGTGTACAGTCCTACGAGCAGTACTTC | CAWSVQSYEQYF
TRBJ1-2 | 14 | TRBV6-5 | . | . | TGTGCCAGCAGCGATACCCAGGATCGGGGTGGCTACACCTTC | CASSDTQDRGGYTF
TRBJ1-4 | 15 | TRBV7-9 | few | . | TGTGCCAGCAGCTCAGGGAGTGCGGGTAATGAAAAACTGTTTTTT | CASSSGSAGNEKLFF
TRBJ2-1 | 13 | TRBV12-3/TRBV12-4 | . | TRBD2 | TGTGCCAGCAGTTTAAACGGGGGGGCCAATCGGTTCTTC | CASSLNGGANRFF
TRBJ1-4 | 15 | TRBV6-4 | . | . | TGTGCCAGCAGCCAAGTTGGGACGGCAGGGGAAAAACTGTTTTTT | CASSQVGTAGEKLFF
TRBJ2-3 | 16 | TRBV10-1 | . | . | TGCGCCAGCAGTGAGGCGGCAGGGAGAAGGACAGATACGCAGTATTTT | CASSEAAGRRTDTQYF
TRBJ1-3 | 13 | TRBV5-1 | . | TRBD1 | TGCGCCAGCGCGGGACAGATTGGAAACACCATATATTTT | CASAGQIGNTIYF
TRBJ1-4 | 13 | TRBV5-1 | . | . | TGCGCCAGCAGCGGGGAGGGTGGCGAAAAACTGTTTTTT | CASSGEGGEKLFF
TRBJ2-4 | 11 | TRBV11-2 | . | . | TGTGCCAGCAGCAATACCGGGACACTAGACTTC | CASSNTGTLDF
TRBJ2-7 | 14 | TRBV7-9 | few | . | TGTGCCAGCAGCGTGGGACCGGAAGGTCGCGAGCAGTACTTC | CASSVGPEGREQYF
TRBJ2-1 | 13 | TRBV29-1 | . | TRBD1 | TGCAGCGTCGGACAGGGGACCCCCCCTGAGCAGTTCTTC | CSVGQGTPPEQFF
TRBJ2-4 | 15 | TRBV29-1 | . | TRBD1 | TGCAGCGTTGATTTAGGGGGCCAAAGCGGAAACATTCAGTACTTC | CSVDLGGQSGNIQYF
TRBJ2-2 | 15 | TRBV27 | few | TRBD2 | TGTGCCAGCAGTTTCGGCGGGGGGAGAGCCGGGGAGCTGTTTTTT | CASSFGGGRAGELFF
TRBJ1-2 | 15 | TRBV19 | once | TRBD1 | TGTGCCAGTAGTCCGGGGACAGCCAGTTTGGGTGGCTACACCTTC | CASSPGTASLGGYTF
TRBJ2-1 | 14 | TRBV3-1/TRBV3-2 | . | . | TGTGCCAGCAGCCAATCGGGCAGGGGTAATGAGCAGTTCTTC | CASSQSGRGNEQFF
TRBJ2-5 | 13 | TRBV10-3 | . | TRBD1 | TGTGCCATCAGAGGCAGGGGGCAAGAGACCCAGTACTTC | CAIRGRGQETQYF
TRBJ1-2 | 15 | TRBV19 | . | . | TGTGCCAGTAGTATGTATTCGGGGCGCGACTATGGCTACACCTTC | CASSMYSGRDYGYTF